The sequence of this TCR beta chain was determined in a study of shared clonotypes between healthy human individuals. An assay was performed, and its level was deep. Per the study methods: Sequence data from immunoSEQ were junction-only and lacked quality scores; consequently, filtering differed. The assay was immunoSEQ multiplex PCR, and TCRdb's table has in-frame clones only and misses some. The V and J calls and clone size are taken from that table; D and trimming were inferred from the DNA. The sample has around 700,000 clones, 55% to 75% seen once. This clone was counted many times. J gave up 4 bases and V 4 bases, and 7 bases lay outside the gene matches. The CDR3 spans 17 residues. Germline loops: CDR1 MGHDK, CDR2 SYGVNS.

This chain connects TRBV25-1 to TRBJ2-5; 15 nucleotides match TRBD2. This sequence was found in a woman between 25 and 40 years old in good health. Sequenced material: memory CD4+ T cells sorted from blood. Regarding subset: CD45RA-negative fraction. CDR3: CASSGIAGLAGGETQYF. Written as DNA, the CDR3 is TGTGCCAGCAGTGGGATCGCGGGACTAGCGGGAGGAGAGACCCAGTACTTC.